Presented here are 15 T cell receptor beta chains from one specimen sequenced in a study of blood T cell repertoires in COVID-19. Produced via immunoSEQ multiplex PCR; TCRdb's table is partial and in-frame only. The sample comprises about 210,000 clones, around 80% of which are singletons, and over 9.5% rests with the top ten. Material: peripheral blood. Source of these receptors: a middle-aged woman with acute or convalescent COVID-19.

The genes are TRBV7-7 and TRBJ2-1; 7 bases align to TRBD2. Germline V gives CDR1 SSHAT, CDR2 FNYEAQ (reference sequence). The CDR3 has 14 amino acids. With 4 bases clipped from V and 4 bases from J, the junction kept 4 bases outside the gene matches. CDR3 residues: CASSSLGGYNEQFF. CDR3 bases: TGTGCCAGCAGCTCCCTGGGGGGGTACAATGAGCAGTTCTTC.

This clone was recorded a few times. V gene TRBV11-3 combines with J gene TRBJ1-1; D possibly corresponds to TRBD1 (6 bases). CDR1 is SGHNT, CDR2 YENEEA, per germline. Deletions cut 3 bases from V and 0 bases from J, with 8 bases between. This CDR3 contains 14 residues. Here the CDR3 DNA reads TGTGCCAGCAGCTTGGACAGTCTGAACACTGAAGCTTTCTTT. Its translation is CASSLDSLNTEAFF.

The rearrangement joins TRBV5-6 to TRBJ2-3; TRBD1 might be the D (5 bases). This CDR3 has 17 amino acids. Per the germline V gene, CDR1 is SGHDT and CDR2 is YYEEEE. The V and J ends lost 3 bases and 0 bases respectively, with 17 bases between them. CDR3 sequence: CASSSSRRTRSTDTQYF. CDR3 nucleotide sequence: TGTGCCAGCAGCTCCTCCCGGCGGACACGCAGCACAGATACGCAGTATTTT.

In this sample, this clone turned up once. This sequence joins TRBV2 and TRBJ1-4; D perhaps matches TRBD1 (5 bases). CDR1 SNHLY and CDR2 FYNNEI come from the germline V gene. The length of the CDR3 is 14 residues. V was shortened by 7 bases and J by 0 bases, with 9 bases between the two germline ends. CDR3 in amino acids: CASNWDSTNEKLFF. CDR3 nucleotides: TGTGCCAGCAATTGGGACTCAACTAATGAAAAACTGTTTTTT.

The gene calls are TRBV18 and TRBJ2-7, with 12 bases identical to TRBD1. Germline V gene lookup returns CDR1 KGHSH and CDR2 LQKENI. V was pared by 4 bases and J by 7 bases, with 5 bases of the junction left unmatched. The CDR3 has 14 residues. DNA for the CDR3: TGTGCCAGCTCACGGGACAGGGGGCTAGATGAGCAGTACTTC. Encoded protein: CASSRDRGLDEQYF.

J is TRBJ2-3 and V is TRBV19; D perhaps matches TRBD1 (7 bases). The CDR3 runs to 14 residues. Germline assignment: CDR1 LNHDA and CDR2 SQIVND (reference sequence). Between the trimmed V and J ends, which lost 5 bases and 1 base, there was a span of 10 bases. CDR3 nucleotides: TGTGCCAGTAGTGGGGGGACAGGCACAGATACGCAGTATTTT. This translates into CASSGGTGTDTQYF.

CDR3 DNA sequence: TGCGCCAGCAGCCAAGATAGGGGGTCCGGGTCAGATACGCAGTATTTT. It translates to CASSQDRGSGSDTQYF. The chain carries TRBV4-1 and TRBJ2-3; a weak D match, TRBD1 (6 bases). V lost 0 bases and J lost 4, with 14 bases in between. This CDR3 contains 16 residues. Germline V gene lookup returns CDR1 MGHRA and CDR2 YSYEKL.

This clone has just one count. The chain has TRBV6-2 or TRBV6-3 and TRBJ1-1; weak D call: TRBD1 (6 bases). This CDR3 is built from 16 residues. The germline gives CDR1 MNHEY, CDR2 SVGEGT. V lost 4 bases to trimming and J lost 0 bases, with 15 bases between them. In nucleotides, the CDR3 is TGTGCCAGCAGTTCGTACAGGGCTCCTTTGAACACTGAAGCTTTCTTT. Encoded protein: CASSSYRAPLNTEAFF.

This chain joins TRBV7-6 and TRBJ1-3, with D unresolved. The germline V and J ends were trimmed by 3 bases and 2 bases, with 11 bases remaining between them. Per the germline V gene, CDR1 is SGHVS and CDR2 is FNYEAQ. The CDR3 runs to 15 residues. The CDR3 coding sequence is TGTGCCAGCAGCTTGGAGGGTTTTGCTGGAAACACCATATATTTT. Translated: CASSLEGFAGNTIYF.

The V call is TRBV2, the J call TRBJ2-6; D is ambiguous. V was pared by 3 bases and J by 3 bases, with 3 bases between. The CDR3 loop spans 13 amino acids. The germline V gene has CDR1 SNHLY and CDR2 FYNNEI. CDR3 nucleotides: TGTGCCAGCAGTGATCATGGGGCCAACGTCCTGACTTTC. Encoded protein: CASSDHGANVLTF. The whole variable domain, filled in from reference TRBV2 and TRBJ2-6, reads EPEVTQTPSHQVTQMGQEVILRCVPISNHLYFYWYRQILGQKVEFLVSFYNNEISEKSEIFDDQFSVERPDGSNFTLKIRSTKLEDSAMYFCASSDHGANVLTFGAGSRLTVL.

The DNA for the CDR3 is TGTGCCAGCAACCCCCGGGACAGGGGATGTTGCGGCTACACCTTC. Translation: CASNPRDRGCCGYTF. The chain employs TRBV21-1 and TRBJ1-2; TRBD1, as called in the table, went unchecked against the DNA. TRBV21-1 is labeled a pseudogene. This CDR3 has 15 amino acids.

The chain couples TRBV14 to TRBJ1-1; the D gene is possibly TRBD1 (5 bases). Trimming removed 2 bases from V and 3 bases from J, with 13 bases in between. This CDR3 is 15 amino acids long. The V gene's germline CDR1 is SGHDN and CDR2 FVKESK. CDR3 protein: CASSQPGGWDTEAFF. The DNA for the CDR3 is TGTGCCAGCAGCCAACCTGGGGGGTGGGACACTGAAGCTTTCTTT. The whole variable domain, remainder taken from reference TRBV14 and TRBJ1-1, is EAGVTQFPSHSVIEKGQTVTLRCDPISGHDNLYWYRRVMGKEIKFLLHFVKESKQDESGMPNNRFLAERTGGTYSTLKVQPAELEDSGVYFCASSQPGGWDTEAFFGQGTRLTVV.

J is TRBJ1-2 and V is TRBV6-6, with D perhaps TRBD1 (5 bases). Trimming pared 8 bases from V and 2 bases from J, leaving 18 bases between. There are 15 residues in the CDR3. Per germline, CDR1 MNHNY and CDR2 SVGAGI (reference sequence). CDR3 protein: CASSLGGFLNYGYTF. The CDR3 DNA sequence: TGTGCCAGCTCCCTCGGGGGGTTTTTAAACTATGGCTACACCTTC.

The V and J genes are TRBV27 and TRBJ1-2; TRBD1 aligns across 8 bases. The CDR3 length is 14 residues. With 1 base clipped from V and 7 bases from J, the junction kept 5 bases outside the gene matches. Germline CDR1 and CDR2: MNHEY and SMNVEV (reference sequence). The CDR3 sequence is CASSLWGQAPGYTF. The DNA of the CDR3 is TGTGCCAGCAGTTTATGGGGACAGGCCCCTGGCTACACCTTC.

The gene calls are TRBV9 and TRBJ2-3; D call uncertain. The CDR3 consists of 13 residues. Trimming took off 0 bases at V and 2 bases at J, with 4 bases between the two ends. Germline CDR1 reads SGDLS; CDR2 reads YYNGEE. The CDR3, as DNA: TGTGCCAGCAGCGTAGGGGCCACAGATACGCAGTATTTT. This gives the protein CASSVGATDTQYF.